The following is a T cell receptor (beta chain) sequence with its context. The antigen is undetermined. Naive CD8 cells lacked CD45RO and underwent positive selection for CCR7, leaving out terminally differentiated effector memory CD45RA+ cells. The study enrolled healthy HIV-negative adults without recent acute infections or vaccinations as donors. These data are taken from a study of shared clonotypes between healthy human individuals. Study results and limitations: Relative to clonotypes present in all four donors, those not shared had lower generation probabilities.

Sequencing used immunoSEQ multiplex PCR; TCRdb keeps in-frame clones, though not all of them. This table holds roughly 550,000 clones, about 95% found once. The source is a woman aged 30 to 39 in good health. Specimen: naive CD8+ T cells sorted from blood.

The CDR3: CASSYSGGLHNEQFF. The CDR3 DNA reads TGTGCCAGCAGTTACTCGGGGGGGCTGCACAATGAGCAGTTCTTC. The chain is built from TRBV6-6 and TRBJ2-1; possibly TRBD2 for D (7 bases). V was pared by 0 bases and J by 5 bases, with 11 bases between. CDR1 is MNHNY and CDR2 is SVGAGI in the germline V gene (reference sequence). This CDR3 has 15 amino acids.